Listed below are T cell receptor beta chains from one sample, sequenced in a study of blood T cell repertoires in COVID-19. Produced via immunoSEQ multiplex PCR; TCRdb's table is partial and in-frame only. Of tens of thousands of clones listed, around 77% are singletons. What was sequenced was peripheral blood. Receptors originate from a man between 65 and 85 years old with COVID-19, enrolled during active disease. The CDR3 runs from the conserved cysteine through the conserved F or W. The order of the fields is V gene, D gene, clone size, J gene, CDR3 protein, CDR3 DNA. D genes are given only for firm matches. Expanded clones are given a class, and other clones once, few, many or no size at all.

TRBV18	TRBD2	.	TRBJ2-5	CASSTTTGGIQETQYF	TGTGCCAGCTCAACCACCACCGGGGGGATCCAAGAGACCCAGTACTTC
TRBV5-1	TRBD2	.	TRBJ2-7	CASSFSVPGTSGSYEQYF	TGCGCCAGCAGCTTTAGCGTTCCGGGGACTAGCGGGAGCTACGAGCAGTACTTC
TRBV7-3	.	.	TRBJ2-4	CASSSRVRDIQYF	TGTGCCAGCAGCAGCAGGGTTAGGGACATTCAGTACTTC
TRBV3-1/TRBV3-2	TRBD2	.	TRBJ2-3	CASRQRTSGTDTQYF	TGTGCCAGCCGCCAGAGGACTAGCGGCACAGATACGCAGTATTTT
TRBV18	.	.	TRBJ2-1	CASSPPSRADEQFF	TGTGCCAGCTCACCACCTAGCAGGGCCGATGAGCAGTTCTTC
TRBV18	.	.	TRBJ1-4	CASSPSLQGKGEKLFF	TGTGCCAGCTCACCTTCACTACAGGGTAAAGGGGAAAAACTGTTTTTT
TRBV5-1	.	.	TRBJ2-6	CASSLSGPSGANVLTF	TGCGCCAGCAGCTTAAGCGGACCCTCTGGGGCCAACGTCCTGACTTTC
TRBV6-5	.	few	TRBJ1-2	CASSLHGEYGYTF	TGTGCCAGCAGTCTCCACGGGGAATATGGCTACACCTTC
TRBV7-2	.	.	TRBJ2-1	CASSSDTGNEQFF	TGTGCCAGCAGCTCGGACACAGGCAATGAGCAGTTCTTC
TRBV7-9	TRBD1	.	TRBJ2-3	CASSRQGFGDTQYF	TGTGCCAGCAGCCGACAGGGTTTTGGAGATACGCAGTATTTT
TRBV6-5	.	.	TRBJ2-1	CASTTLYNEQFF	TGTGCCAGCACCACTCTATACAATGAGCAGTTCTTC
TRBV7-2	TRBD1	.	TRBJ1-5	CASSLGTGMSNQPQHF	TGTGCCAGCAGCTTAGGGACAGGGATGAGCAATCAGCCCCAGCATTTT
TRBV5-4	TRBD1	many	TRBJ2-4	CASSDPDRGLAKNIQYF	TGTGCCAGCAGCGACCCGGACAGGGGACTAGCCAAAAACATTCAGTACTTC
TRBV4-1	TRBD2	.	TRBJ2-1	CASSQAVAGGPQFF	TGCGCCAGCAGCCAAGCTGTAGCGGGAGGGCCGCAGTTCTTC
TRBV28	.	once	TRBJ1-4	CASSSLDYPTNEKLFF	TGTGCCAGCAGTTCCCTCGACTACCCAACTAATGAAAAACTGTTTTTT
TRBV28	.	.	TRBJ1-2	CASSFGGGSNYGYTF	TGTGCCAGCAGTTTTGGGGGCGGTTCTAACTATGGCTACACCTTC
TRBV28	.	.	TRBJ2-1	CASRDLVVYLDEQFF	TGTGCCAGCAGAGATCTAGTGGTATACCTCGATGAGCAGTTCTTC
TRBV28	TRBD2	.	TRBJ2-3	CASRAVKAGVLGADTQYF	TGTGCCAGCAGGGCGGTAAAAGCGGGAGTATTAGGAGCAGATACGCAGTATTTT
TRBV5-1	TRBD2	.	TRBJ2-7	CASSNSGLAYEQYF	TGCGCCAGCAGCAACTCGGGACTAGCCTACGAGCAGTACTTC
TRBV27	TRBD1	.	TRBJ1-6	CASSSRGPNNSPLHF	TGTGCCAGCAGTAGCAGGGGGCCGAATAATTCACCCCTCCACTTT
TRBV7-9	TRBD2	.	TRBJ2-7	CASSLFRRSGSHEQYF	TGTGCCAGCAGCTTGTTCCGGCGGAGCGGGAGCCACGAGCAGTACTTC
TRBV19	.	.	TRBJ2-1	CASSIDIKRTSYNEQFF	TGTGCCAGTAGTATAGATATCAAGCGGACTTCCTACAATGAGCAGTTCTTC
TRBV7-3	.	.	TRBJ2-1	CASSPPGSKNEQFF	TGTGCCAGCAGCCCGCCGGGATCCAAGAATGAGCAGTTCTTC
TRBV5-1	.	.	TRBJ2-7	CASTNGQTYEQYF	TGCGCCAGCACGAATGGACAGACCTACGAGCAGTACTTC
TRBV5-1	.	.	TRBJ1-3	CASSLGSLSGNTIYF	TGCGCCAGCAGCTTGGGTTCCCTCTCTGGAAACACCATATATTTT
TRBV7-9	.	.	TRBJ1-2	CASSPQGYGYTF	TGTGCCAGCAGCCCACAGGGATATGGCTACACCTTC
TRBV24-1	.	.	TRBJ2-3	CATSDQSGTSTDTQYF	TGTGCCACCAGTGACCAGAGTGGGACTAGCACAGATACGCAGTATTTT
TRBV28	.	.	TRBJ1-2	CASSLSPSYGYTF	TGTGCCAGCAGTTTATCCCCCAGCTATGGCTACACCTTC
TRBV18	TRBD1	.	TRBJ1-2	CASSPGQEYYGYTF	TGTGCCAGCTCACCGGGACAGGAGTACTATGGCTACACCTTC
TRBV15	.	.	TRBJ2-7	CATSRVGQTYEQYF	TGTGCCACCAGCAGAGTAGGACAGACCTACGAGCAGTACTTC
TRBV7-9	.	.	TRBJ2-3	CASSLTRASTDTQYF	TGTGCCAGCAGCTTAACTCGTGCTAGCACAGATACGCAGTATTTT
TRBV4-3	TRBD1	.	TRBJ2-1	CASSQQWTGNSHNEQFF	TGCGCCAGCAGCCAACAATGGACAGGGAATTCCCACAATGAGCAGTTCTTC